The clone carrying this T cell receptor beta chain has only a few counts. MiXCR, run by TCRdb on the 5' RACE reads, gives a single entry per CDR3 protein. The sample holds under 900,000 distinct CDR3 sequences, 18% seen once. CDR1 and CDR2 (germline): LGHNA, YNFKEQ. CDR3 size: 17 residues. V lost 2 bases and J lost 6, with 21 bases in between. These data are taken from a study of identical twins. A further study also used this sample, focusing on T cells expressing NK-cell markers.

The sample comprised PBMCs. The TCR sequence derives from a woman younger than 35 in good health. This rearrangement joins TRBV4-2 to TRBJ2-3, with D perhaps matching TRBD2 (6 bases). CDR3 protein: CASSQIQTKTSSDTQYF. CDR3 DNA sequence: TGTGCCAGCAGCCAAATCCAAACTAAGACTAGTTCCGATACGCAGTATTTT.